Shown below are 30 T cell receptor beta chains from a single sample sequenced in a study of blood T cell repertoires in COVID-19. TCRdb keeps only in-frame clones here, not all; method: immunoSEQ multiplex PCR. The top ten clones hold around 3% of a sample with around 260,000 clones, 86% of them seen once. The specimen sequenced was peripheral blood. Receptors originate from a woman aged 25-40 years with active or convalescent COVID-19.

The chain uses TRBV6-2 or TRBV6-3 and TRBJ2-1, with 9 bases lining up with TRBD1. Trimming cost V 0 bases and J 3 bases; bases outside gene matches: 3. There are 16 residues in the CDR3. The V gene's germline CDR1 is MNHEY and CDR2 SVGEGT. The CDR3 coding sequence is TGTGCCAGCAGTTACTCAGACAGGGGGGACTACAATGAGCAGTTCTTC. Amino acids: CASSYSDRGDYNEQFF.

This clone was observed once. This chain connects TRBV2 to TRBJ1-1; the D is unclear. This CDR3 is built from 13 residues. Germline V gene sequence: CDR1 SNHLY, CDR2 FYNNEI. Trimming removed 7 bases at V and 1 base at J, with 10 bases between. CDR3 sequence reads: CASKVGENTEAFF. The CDR3 coding sequence is TGTGCCAGCAAGGTGGGAGAGAACACTGAAGCTTTCTTT.

The rearrangement uses TRBV27 and TRBJ2-7; D uncertain. CDR1 is MNHEY, CDR2 SMNVEV, per germline (reference sequence). This CDR3 comprises 10 residues. Trimming shortened V by 9 bases and J by 6 bases, and 9 bases separated the two germline ends. The CDR3 spells CASAIVEQYF. The CDR3 DNA follows: TGTGCCAGTGCGATTGTCGAGCAGTACTTC.

This clone was recorded once. V and J are TRBV10-3 and TRBJ2-7, with D tentatively TRBD1 (5 bases). This CDR3 has 14 amino acids. CDR1 and CDR2 (germline): ENHRY, SYGVKD. Trimming removed 6 bases at V and 1 base at J, with 13 bases between. CDR3 sequence (DNA): TGTGCCATCAGCAACCAGGGTCGGTCCTACGAGCAGTACTTC. The encoded protein is CAISNQGRSYEQYF.

The rearrangement joins TRBV11-3 to TRBJ2-3; the D is unclear. The CDR3 is 13 residues long. Per germline, CDR1 SGHNT and CDR2 YENEEA. V lost 5 bases to trimming and J lost 4 bases, with 10 bases between them. CDR3 in amino acids: CASSTSRADTQYF. The CDR3 DNA reads TGTGCCAGCAGCACATCTAGAGCAGATACGCAGTATTTT.

V and J are TRBV2 and TRBJ1-5, with TRBD1 identical over 9 bases. V lost 8 bases, J lost 5 bases, and 13 bases stayed unmatched. Germline V gene data show CDR1 as SNHLY and CDR2 as FYNNEI. The length of the CDR3 is 16 residues. The CDR3 loop reads CASSNRGQGGHQPQHF. CDR3 coding DNA: TGTGCCAGCTCGAACAGGGGACAGGGAGGACATCAGCCCCAGCATTTT.

The chain uses TRBV4-1 and TRBJ1-3; D remains ambiguous. The CDR3 is 13 residues long. Germline CDR1 MGHRA, CDR2 YSYEKL. Deletions cut 7 bases from V and 0 bases from J, with 7 bases between. The CDR3 nucleotides read TGCGCCAGCAAGGCGGTCTCTGGAAACACCATATATTTT. Protein sequence: CASKAVSGNTIYF.

This chain joins TRBV30 and TRBJ2-2, with TRBD2 identical over 8 bases. Per the germline V gene, CDR1 is GTSNPN and CDR2 is SVGIG (reference sequence). CDR3 length: 12 residues. The CDR3 sequence: CVVAGRTGELFF. In nucleotides, the CDR3 is TGTGTCGTAGCGGGGAGGACCGGGGAGCTGTTTTTT.

This clone showed up just a few times. This CDR3 is also generated by other DNA sequences in the sample. V usage is TRBV3-1 (or the pseudogene TRBV3-2) and J usage is TRBJ1-6; no reliable D call. CDR1 is LGHDT, CDR2 YNNKEL, per germline (reference sequence). The CDR3 consists of 14 residues. The V and J ends lost 3 bases and 5 bases respectively, with 8 bases between them. The CDR3 bases are TGTGCCAGCAGCCACCGGCAGGATAATTCACCCCTCCACTTT. It translates to CASSHRQDNSPLHF.

This chain links TRBV3-1 (or the pseudogene TRBV3-2) with TRBJ2-2; TRBD1 agrees at 8 bases. V was clipped by 0 bases and J by 4 bases; unmatched bases: 7. The CDR3 contains 17 residues. CDR1 is LGHDT, CDR2 YNNKEL, per germline (reference sequence). In DNA form, the CDR3 reads TGTGCCAGCAGCCAAGATCTAGGACAGGGAATCACCGGGGAGCTGTTTTTT. This codes for CASSQDLGQGITGELFF.

The CDR3 nucleotides read TGTGCCAGCTCATCCAGACAGGAGGTATCACAGCCCCAGCATTTT. Its translation is CASSSRQEVSQPQHF. The chain carries TRBV18 and TRBJ1-5; weak D call: TRBD1 (6 bases). The CDR3 is 15 amino acids. In germline, CDR1 is KGHSH, CDR2 LQKENI. Trimming shortened V by 5 bases and J by 7 bases, and 18 bases separated the two germline ends.

This clone came up once. The V gene is TRBV5-1, the J gene TRBJ1-1; D gene ambiguous. V was clipped by 1 base and J by 5 bases, with 15 bases between them. Germline CDR1 reads SGHRS; CDR2 reads YFSETQ. The CDR3 runs 15 residues. Here the CDR3 reads CASSLRTGRDTEAFF. The CDR3 nucleotides are TGCGCCAGCAGCTTGCGGACGGGAAGAGATACTGAAGCTTTCTTT.

The chain has TRBV4-3 and TRBJ2-2, with 8 nucleotides matching TRBD1. Germline-derived CDR1 and CDR2 are LGHNA and YSLEER. CDR3 length: 17 amino acids. V gave up 1 base and J gave up 2 bases; unmatched junction bases: 6. The CDR3 DNA is TGCGCCAGCAGCCAAGTAAGAGACAGGGGTAACACCGGGGAGCTGTTTTTT. The encoded protein is CASSQVRDRGNTGELFF.

This chain joins TRBV5-4 and TRBJ1-1; 9 bases are shared with TRBD1. J was trimmed by 2 bases and V by 4 bases; bases with no gene match: 3. CDR3 length: 14 amino acids. Germline CDR1 reads SGHNT; CDR2 reads YYREEE (reference sequence). The CDR3 spells CASSTGQGNTEAFF. CDR3 bases: TGTGCCAGCAGCACGGGACAGGGAAACACTGAAGCTTTCTTT.

The gene calls are TRBV6-2 or TRBV6-3 and TRBJ1-5, with TRBD1 matching over 10 bases. The junction had 14 bases not matched to a gene; V was cut back by 8 bases and J by 1 base. The CDR3 covers 18 residues. The germline CDR1 and CDR2 sequences are MNHEY and SVGEGT. Here the CDR3 reads CASCRPGTGVGSNQPQHF. DNA for the CDR3: TGTGCCAGCTGCCGTCCCGGGACAGGGGTGGGAAGCAATCAGCCCCAGCATTTT.

Comments on this clone: An end of the junction differs from the germline gene, which may be a read error. The V call is TRBV7-2, the J call TRBJ2-1, with TRBD1 matching over 9 bases. CDR3 length: 14 amino acids. CDR1 is SGHTA and CDR2 is FQGNSA in the germline V gene. The DNA of the CDR3 is TGTGCCAGCAGTTTAGGGGACAGGGCCAATGAGCAGTTCTTC. Its translation is CASSLGDRANEQFF.

The chain uses TRBV6-6 and TRBJ2-3; 16 bases match TRBD2. Germline CDR1 and CDR2: MNHNY and SVGAGI (reference sequence). V dropped 2 bases and J dropped 9; count of bases not matched to a gene: 5. CDR3 size: 16 residues. The chain's CDR3 is CASSYGTSGGGRTQYF. CDR3 bases: TGTGCCAGCAGTTACGGGACTAGCGGGGGGGGACGCACGCAGTATTTT.

This chain joins TRBV19 and TRBJ1-2, with D hard to call. The CDR3 has 14 residues. The ends were cut back, 4 bases at V and 6 bases at J, with 15 bases in the middle. Per germline, CDR1 LNHDA and CDR2 SQIVND (reference sequence). This CDR3 reads CASSKEGLRNGYTF. The CDR3, as DNA: TGTGCCAGTAGTAAGGAGGGCCTCAGGAATGGCTACACCTTC.

The chain recombines TRBV9 with TRBJ2-1; D not resolved. The CDR3 length is 11 residues. In germline, CDR1 is SGDLS, CDR2 YYNGEE. V lost 3 bases to trimming and J lost 7 bases, with 5 bases between them. In nucleotides, the CDR3 is TGTGCCAGCAGCGGCGTAAATGAGCAGTTCTTC. This sequence encodes CASSGVNEQFF.

The chain joins TRBV7-3 to TRBJ2-2; D possibly corresponds to TRBD2 (6 bases). CDR3 size: 14 residues. Germline V gives CDR1 SGHTA, CDR2 FQGTGA. Trimming cost V 5 bases and J 3 bases, with 10 bases left between them. The CDR3 is CASSPTSHTGELFF. The CDR3, as DNA: TGTGCCAGCAGCCCGACTAGTCACACCGGGGAGCTGTTTTTT.

The chain is built from TRBV24-1 and TRBJ1-2, with 7 positions matching TRBD1. The CDR3 has 15 residues. Germline CDR1 is KGHDR and CDR2 is SFDVKD. V was clipped by 4 bases and J by 4 bases; unmatched bases: 8. The CDR3 spells CATSDRNRGSYGYTF. The CDR3 bases are TGTGCCACCAGTGACCGAAACAGGGGTAGCTATGGCTACACCTTC.

The chain recombines TRBV9 with TRBJ2-7, with D perhaps matching TRBD1 (5 bases). Germline V lookup: CDR1 SGDLS, CDR2 YYNGEE. This CDR3 region has 14 residues. V was clipped by 4 bases and J by 1 base, with 12 bases between them. The CDR3 here is CASSPLTASYEQYF. CDR3 DNA sequence: TGTGCCAGCAGCCCTCTGACAGCATCCTACGAGCAGTACTTC.

This rearrangement joins TRBV2 to TRBJ2-5; 12 positions match TRBD1. The germline gives CDR1 SNHLY, CDR2 FYNNEI. The junction had 7 bases not matched to a gene; V was cut back by 6 bases and J by 5 bases. This CDR3 has 15 amino acids. The CDR3 DNA is TGTGCCAGCAGCCGGGACAGGGGGCGCTCGGAGACCCAGTACTTC. Its protein product is CASSRDRGRSETQYF.

V gene TRBV7-2 combines with J gene TRBJ2-7; 11 positions agree with TRBD2. CDR1 is SGHTA and CDR2 is FQGNSA in the germline V gene. The CDR3 is 16 residues long. With 5 bases clipped from V and 4 bases from J, the junction kept 10 bases outside the gene matches. The CDR3 DNA is TGTGCCAGCAGCCCCATCCCGGCTAGCGGGGGGTACGAGCAGTACTTC. Its translation is CASSPIPASGGYEQYF.

This clone was observed once. The rearrangement uses TRBV11-2 and TRBJ2-1, with 8 bases lining up with TRBD2. V shed 5 bases and J 4 bases; nucleotides not matched to a gene: 13. The CDR3 consists of 17 residues. CDR1 and CDR2 (germline): SGHAT, FQNNGV. The CDR3 protein is CASSLSTVRGAYNEQFF. CDR3 DNA: TGTGCCAGCAGCCTCTCAACGGTGCGGGGGGCATACAATGAGCAGTTCTTC.

The chain employs TRBV7-9 and TRBJ2-5; 11 nucleotides match TRBD2. This CDR3 region has 16 residues. Trimming at V came to 6 bases and at J to 2 bases, leaving 8 bases not matched to a gene. Germline loops: CDR1 SEHNR, CDR2 FQNEAQ (reference sequence). The CDR3 loop is CASSSGTSGNQETQYF. The CDR3 DNA follows: TGTGCCAGCAGTTCCGGGACTAGCGGAAATCAAGAGACCCAGTACTTC.

J is TRBJ2-1 and V is TRBV28; the match to TRBD2 covers 8 bases. Losses at the gene ends were 5 bases for V and 4 bases for J; bases not matched to a gene: 7. Germline V gene sequence: CDR1 MDHEN, CDR2 SYDVKM. This CDR3 region has 15 residues. CDR3 region: CASSPAGGGYNEQFF. The CDR3 region has the DNA TGTGCCAGCAGTCCCGCGGGCGGGGGGTACAATGAGCAGTTCTTC.

This clone has more than one count but fewer than ten. The same CDR3 can be traced to other DNA sequences in this sample. V and J are TRBV7-9 and TRBJ2-5; 12 nucleotides match TRBD1. The CDR3 covers 16 residues. J was trimmed by 2 bases and V by 5 bases; bases with no gene match: 6. The germline gives CDR1 SEHNR, CDR2 FQNEAQ (reference sequence). The CDR3 nucleotides are TGTGCCAGCAGCCCCGGGACAGGGGGCAAACAAGAGACCCAGTACTTC. This codes for CASSPGTGGKQETQYF.

The chain is built from TRBV5-4 and TRBJ2-3; the match to TRBD1 covers 8 bases. This CDR3 is built from 12 residues. Germline V gene lookup returns CDR1 SGHNT and CDR2 YYREEE (reference sequence). Trimming took 4 bases from V and 11 from J; bases not matched to a gene: 6. CDR3 sequence: CASSEDTGGQYF. The CDR3 DNA follows: TGTGCCAGCAGCGAAGACACAGGGGGGCAGTATTTT.

This chain uses TRBV7-2 with TRBJ1-2, with D unresolved. The V end was cut by 0 bases, the J end by 5 bases, with 7 bases between. This CDR3 region has 13 residues. Germline V gene data show CDR1 as SGHTA and CDR2 as FQGNSA. This CDR3 reads CASSLALKYGYTF. CDR3 DNA: TGTGCCAGCAGCTTAGCGCTAAAATATGGCTACACCTTC.